This is a list of T cell receptor beta chains from one sample in a study of vaccination and CD4 T cells after COVID-19. The antigens these receptors bind are not known. TCRdb reanalysed the PCR reads using MiXCR and keeps one entry per CDR3 protein. The data hold approximately 10,000 distinct CDR3 sequences, with 59% observed a single time. Material for sequencing was CD4+ T cells from blood, cultured in vitro. Every receptor here comes from a human donor who had recovered from COVID-19. Each CDR3 is given with its conserved first and last residue. The order of the fields is D gene, clone size, V gene, J gene, CDR3 protein, CDR3 DNA. A D gene is named only where the DNA matches it firmly. Clone size is not always given. Where it is, it says once, few, many or a class for expanded clones.

D gene: -
clone size: -
V gene: TRBV19
J gene: TRBJ2-4
CDR3 protein: CASSKINLGNIQYF
CDR3 DNA: TGTGCCAGTAGTAAGATAAACCTGGGAAACATTCAGTACTTC

D gene: -
clone size: -
V gene: TRBV7-2
J gene: TRBJ2-1
CDR3 protein: CASSLPYNEQFF
CDR3 DNA: TGTGCCAGCAGCCTTCCCTACAATGAGCAGTTCTTC

D gene: TRBD2
clone size: few
V gene: TRBV12-3/TRBV12-4
J gene: TRBJ2-7
CDR3 protein: CASRLTSGPYEQYF
CDR3 DNA: TGTGCCAGCAGACTGACTAGCGGACCCTACGAGCAGTACTTC

D gene: -
clone size: -
V gene: TRBV5-4
J gene: TRBJ2-1
CDR3 protein: CASSSGPTSYNEQFF
CDR3 DNA: TGTGCCAGCAGCTCGGGCCCGACCTCCTACAATGAGCAGTTCTTC

D gene: TRBD1
clone size: -
V gene: TRBV20-1
J gene: TRBJ2-1
CDR3 protein: CSATPPGQGGNEQFF
CDR3 DNA: TGCAGTGCTACCCCTCCGGGACAGGGTGGCAATGAGCAGTTCTTC

D gene: -
clone size: few
V gene: TRBV10-3
J gene: TRBJ2-7
CDR3 protein: CAISDRLANYEQYF
CDR3 DNA: TGTGCCATCAGTGATCGGTTGGCCAACTACGAGCAGTACTTC

D gene: -
clone size: few
V gene: TRBV28
J gene: TRBJ1-5
CDR3 protein: CASSAGGSNQPQHF
CDR3 DNA: TGTGCCAGCAGCGCCGGGGGCAGCAATCAGCCCCAGCATTTT

D gene: TRBD1
clone size: once
V gene: TRBV7-6
J gene: TRBJ2-3
CDR3 protein: CATSIQQGADTQYF
CDR3 DNA: TGTGCCACCAGCATCCAACAGGGGGCAGATACGCAGTATTTT

D gene: -
clone size: -
V gene: TRBV7-3
J gene: TRBJ1-6
CDR3 protein: CASSSTEGSPLHF
CDR3 DNA: TGTGCCAGCAGCTCTACCGAAGGTTCACCCCTCCACTTT

D gene: TRBD1
clone size: few
V gene: TRBV10-3
J gene: TRBJ1-2
CDR3 protein: CAIRRTGAGSVYGYTF
CDR3 DNA: TGTGCCATCAGACGGACAGGGGCCGGTTCTGTATATGGCTACACCTTC

D gene: -
clone size: large
V gene: TRBV12-3/TRBV12-4
J gene: TRBJ1-1
CDR3 protein: CASSLMGIPEAFF
CDR3 DNA: TGTGCCAGCAGTTTAATGGGAATTCCTGAAGCTTTCTTT

D gene: -
clone size: few
V gene: TRBV15
J gene: TRBJ1-5
CDR3 protein: CATSRGPGTGGQPQHF
CDR3 DNA: TGTGCCACCAGCAGAGGCCCGGGGACGGGGGGGCAGCCCCAGCATTTT

D gene: -
clone size: once
V gene: TRBV20-1
J gene: TRBJ2-5
CDR3 protein: CSARRGLETQYF
CDR3 DNA: TGCAGTGCTAGAAGAGGTCTGGAGACCCAGTACTTC

D gene: -
clone size: -
V gene: TRBV20-1
J gene: TRBJ1-4
CDR3 protein: CSASSAATNEKLFF
CDR3 DNA: TGCAGTGCTAGTTCGGCAGCAACTAATGAAAAACTGTTTTTT

D gene: TRBD1
clone size: -
V gene: TRBV7-3
J gene: TRBJ1-6
CDR3 protein: CASSLSGTGPYPLHF
CDR3 DNA: TGTGCCAGCAGCCTTTCCGGGACAGGGCCTTATCCCCTCCACTTT

D gene: -
clone size: -
V gene: TRBV10-2
J gene: TRBJ2-7
CDR3 protein: CASKGGAYEQYF
CDR3 DNA: TGCGCCAGCAAGGGGGGAGCCTACGAGCAGTACTTC

D gene: -
clone size: -
V gene: TRBV5-4
J gene: TRBJ2-5
CDR3 protein: CASSPWSSGQETQYF
CDR3 DNA: TGTGCCAGCAGCCCCTGGTCGAGCGGACAAGAGACCCAGTACTTC

D gene: TRBD1
clone size: -
V gene: TRBV20-1
J gene: TRBJ2-7
CDR3 protein: CSASRNQGASYEQYF
CDR3 DNA: TGCAGTGCGTCACGGAACCAGGGGGCTTCCTACGAGCAGTACTTC

D gene: -
clone size: -
V gene: TRBV6-1
J gene: TRBJ2-2
CDR3 protein: CASNFRERGGELFF
CDR3 DNA: TGTGCCAGCAACTTCAGGGAAAGGGGCGGGGAGCTGTTTTTT

D gene: -
clone size: -
V gene: TRBV7-8
J gene: TRBJ2-4
CDR3 protein: CASSLGVAKNIQYF
CDR3 DNA: TGTGCCAGCAGCTTAGGGGTCGCCAAAAACATTCAGTACTTC

D gene: -
clone size: -
V gene: TRBV4-1
J gene: TRBJ2-7
CDR3 protein: CASSQLLRRGTYEQYF
CDR3 DNA: TGCGCCAGCAGCCAGTTACTAAGGAGAGGGACCTACGAGCAGTACTTC

D gene: TRBD2
clone size: -
V gene: TRBV7-2
J gene: TRBJ2-1
CDR3 protein: CASSRSGLAGANEQFF
CDR3 DNA: TGTGCCAGCAGCCGATCGGGACTAGCGGGAGCTAATGAGCAGTTCTTC

D gene: TRBD2
clone size: -
V gene: TRBV10-3
J gene: TRBJ2-1
CDR3 protein: CAISVGTSNNEQFF
CDR3 DNA: TGTGCCATCAGCGTCGGGACTAGCAACAATGAGCAGTTCTTC

D gene: -
clone size: few
V gene: TRBV29-1
J gene: TRBJ2-7
CDR3 protein: CSVAPGAVSYEQYF
CDR3 DNA: TGCAGCGTTGCACCGGGGGCCGTCTCCTACGAGCAGTACTTC